This T cell receptor beta chain was observed in a study of T cell responses to AZD1222 COVID-19 vaccine. Study-level information: Some second doses came at about 4 weeks and others at about 12 weeks; these were pooled.

Profiling relied on immunoSEQ multiplex PCR, and the TCRdb table lists in-frame clones only, not all of them. Seen here are 85,000 to 100,000 clones, approximately 84% observed once, and the top ten hold roughly 10%. Study-wide findings and caveats: Clonal diversity was possibly underestimated; the donors were predominantly white British and more often female. Distributed over spike, vaccine-associated CD4 TCRs predominated at 160-218 and 743-854.

Trimming removed 3 bases at V and 10 bases at J, with 21 bases between. The CDR3 is 15 amino acids. CDR1 SGHTA and CDR2 FQGNSA come from the germline V gene. Details on this clone: As yet, its antigen is unknown.

The starting material was peripheral blood, obtained on day 0 of AZD1222 vaccination. This rearrangement joins TRBV7-2 to TRBJ1-1, with D possibly being TRBD1 (6 bases). This receptor was identified in an adult in good health. In nucleotides, the CDR3 is TGTGCCAGCAGCTTGGGCCCAAACAGGGTCGAGCGAGCTTTCTTT. Encoded protein: CASSLGPNRVERAFF. The variable domain in full, with the rest retrieved from reference TRBV7-2 and TRBJ1-1, is GAGVSQSPSNKVTEKGKDVELRCDPISGHTALYWYRQSLGQGLEFLIYFQGNSAPDKSGLPSDRFSAERTGGSVSTLTIQRTQQEDSAVYLCASSLGPNRVERAFFGQGTRLTVV.